This TCR beta chain emerged from a study of blood T cell repertoires in COVID-19. CDR1 and CDR2 from the germline V gene are LGHDT and YNNKEL (reference sequence). Trimming removed 7 bases from V and 4 bases from J, with 22 bases in between. This CDR3 has 16 residues. Assay used: immunoSEQ multiplex PCR; TCRdb lists only in-frame clones, some missing. The repertoire holds 90,000 or so clones, with about 85% as singletons. The chain employs TRBV3-1 (or the pseudogene TRBV3-2) and TRBJ1-1; D uncertain. Sequenced input: peripheral blood. The clonotype originates from an elderly man with active or convalescent COVID-19. For the CDR3, the DNA is TGTGCCAGCACCCAGCGCGGGCCCGCGGGTGGCACTGAAGCTTTCTTT. Translation: CASTQRGPAGGTEAFF.